These 3 T cell receptor beta chains were sequenced from one sample in a study of cytomegalovirus exposure and HLA in healthy donors (dated by TCRdb to the late 2010s). The library was built by means of the immunoSEQ multiplex PCR assay. For the multiplex PCR, a mixture combining 60 forward primers for TCR Vbeta segments and 13 reverse primers for TCR Jbeta segments was used. Imported from immuneACCESS, the table was reduced by TCRdb to in-frame sequences with V and J called. These copies leave out some clones; in studies compared against another copy, an unresolved V gene accounts for under half, and the cause of the remainder is not known. The sample table holds fewer than 150,000 clones, of which more than 60% were seen once. 2.5% to 3.5% of the sample belongs to the ten largest clones. Material: PBMCs. Receptor source: a male donor in good health and CMV-seronegative.

This clone was seen only a few times. V usage is TRBV19 and J usage is TRBJ1-1; D gene ambiguous. Trimming took 3 bases from V and 0 from J, leaving 17 bases between them. Per the germline V gene, CDR1 is LNHDA and CDR2 is SQIVND (reference sequence). CDR3 length equals 17 residues. The CDR3 region is CASSMLRTPIMNTEAFF. The CDR3 DNA sequence: TGTGCCAGTAGTATGCTCAGAACCCCGATCATGAACACTGAAGCTTTCTTT.

This clone was seen only once. The V and J genes are TRBV6-5 and TRBJ1-3; D perhaps matches TRBD1 (6 bases). V was trimmed by 5 bases and J by 6 bases, leaving 14 bases between them. The CDR3 length is 14 residues. In germline, CDR1 is MNHEY, CDR2 SVGAGI. The CDR3 DNA reads TGTGCCAGCAGTAAAACAGGGCTTGAAAACACCATATATTTT. This encodes CASSKTGLENTIYF.

The chain joins TRBV5-1 to TRBJ2-7, with D uncertain. The CDR3 totals 13 residues. Germline lookup yields CDR1 SGHRS and CDR2 YFSETQ. The V end lost 2 bases, the J end lost 4 bases, and 10 bases lay between the germline ends. CDR3 in amino acids: CASSLSRSYEQYF. As DNA, the CDR3 is TGCGCCAGCAGCTTATCGAGGAGTTACGAGCAGTACTTC.